This is a list of T cell receptor beta chains from one sample in a study of blood T cell repertoires in COVID-19. Data came from immunoSEQ multiplex PCR; TCRdb stores just in-frame clones and leaves some out. The table lists some 110,000 clones, about 85% of them singletons. The sequenced sample was peripheral blood. The receptors derive from a human donor in a cohort sampled during active COVID-19. Each CDR3 is given with its conserved first and last residue. Fields, in order: D gene, clone size, V gene, CDR3 protein. A D gene is named only where the DNA matches it firmly. Clone sizes are given selectively: once, few, many, or a class where the clone is expanded.

TRBD1,-,TRBV6-5,CASTPGTGAHEQYF
TRBD1,-,TRBV7-8,CASSLGRGQTNYGYTF
-,-,TRBV12-3/TRBV12-4,CASSLFDEQFF
-,-,TRBV18,CACHRTTNEKLFF
-,-,TRBV30,CAWTQRDEQYF
TRBD2,few,TRBV6-1,CASSEPLAGGPRAKNIQYF
-,-,TRBV19,CASSIGGAGNEQFF
-,-,TRBV10-3,CAISTGNTEAFF
TRBD1,-,TRBV2,CASRYRGLEKLFF
TRBD1,-,TRBV18,CASSPQGVYTEAFF
TRBD1,-,TRBV5-1,CASSLEPGQWYGYTF
-,-,TRBV5-1,CASSPRPGSYNEQFF
TRBD1,-,TRBV7-3,CASSQTGQGGEQYF
-,-,TRBV18,CASSNGVSETETQYF
-,once,TRBV10-2,CASSEGGQWDNSPLHF
TRBD1,-,TRBV18,CASSPPSTGGWDEQFF
TRBD2,-,TRBV2,CASSLLAGAGSGELFF
TRBD1,-,TRBV28,CASSDSDRGNTEAFF
TRBD1,few,TRBV2,CASSPRTGGNYGYTF
TRBD1,many,TRBV5-1,CASSVTGSTDTQYF
-,-,TRBV28,CASRSRGNTNTGELFF
TRBD2,-,TRBV4-1,CASSPGTSVYNEQFF
-,-,TRBV2,CASSSIGAGFTDTQYF
TRBD2,-,TRBV7-2,CASSLRAGSTDTQYF
TRBD1,-,TRBV28,CASSPPRTGHEAFF
-,-,TRBV11-2,CASSLVSGVYGYTF
-,-,TRBV5-1,CASSLGSGASGYGYTF
-,-,TRBV5-4,CASSAQGRDEKLFF
-,-,TRBV11-2,CASSLSGRGETQYF
TRBD1,-,TRBV6-5,CASSPDRAGNTIYF
-,-,TRBV3-1/TRBV3-2,CASSPRGTNTGELFF
TRBD2,-,TRBV7-9,CASSSTSGGAAEQFF
TRBD2,-,TRBV19,CASLPLAGDYEQYF
TRBD1,-,TRBV2,CASQGAPPGQPQHF
-,-,TRBV6-5,CASGQNTGELFF
-,-,TRBV12-3/TRBV12-4,CASAFGNTEAFF